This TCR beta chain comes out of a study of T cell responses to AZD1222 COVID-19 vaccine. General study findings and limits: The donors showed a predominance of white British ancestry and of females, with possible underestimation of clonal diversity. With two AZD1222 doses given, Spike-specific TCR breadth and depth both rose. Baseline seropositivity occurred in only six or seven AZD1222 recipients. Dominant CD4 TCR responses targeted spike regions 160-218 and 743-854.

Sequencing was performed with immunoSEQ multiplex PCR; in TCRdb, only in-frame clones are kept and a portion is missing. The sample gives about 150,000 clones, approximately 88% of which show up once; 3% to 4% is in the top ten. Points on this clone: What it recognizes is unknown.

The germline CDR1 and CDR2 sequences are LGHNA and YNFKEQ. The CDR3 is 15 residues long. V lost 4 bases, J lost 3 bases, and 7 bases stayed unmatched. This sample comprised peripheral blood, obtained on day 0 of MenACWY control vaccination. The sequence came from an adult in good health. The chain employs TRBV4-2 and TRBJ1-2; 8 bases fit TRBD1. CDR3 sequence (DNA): TGTGCCAGCAGCCTGTCGACAGGGGCCGACTATGGCTACACCTTC. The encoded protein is CASSLSTGADYGYTF.